The T cell receptor beta chain described here comes from a study of blood T cell repertoires in COVID-19. Overall study: The study drew acute and convalescent COVID-19 samples from the United States, Italy and Spain. PBMCs, B-cell-depleted T cells, or T cells provided the cDNA or gDNA that made up the material.

In the authors' workflow: Cell counts per sample came from amplifying reference gene primers. TCRdb's copy holds only in-frame clones and misses some; the assay was immunoSEQ multiplex PCR. V and J calls plus clone size are reproduced from that table; the DNA served to infer D and trimming. The data show roughly 260,000 clones, approximately 90% seen once. In germline, CDR1 is SGHRS, CDR2 YFSETQ. The CDR3 runs to 14 residues. Trimming cost V 5 bases and J 2 bases; bases outside gene matches: 7. Sequences were obtained from peripheral blood. The J gene is TRBJ2-7, the V gene TRBV5-1, with 7 bases identical to TRBD2. This receptor was identified in a man between 60 and 75 years old who had recovered from COVID-19. The CDR3 is CASSHPGLPYEQYF. The CDR3 coding sequence is TGCGCCAGCAGTCACCCGGGACTACCCTACGAGCAGTACTTC. Full variable domain (missing parts from reference TRBV5-1 and TRBJ2-7): KAGVTQTPRYLIKTRGQQVTLSCSPISGHRSVSWYQQTPGQGLQFLFEYFSETQRNKGNFPGRFSGRQFSNSRSEMNVSTLELGDSALYLCASSHPGLPYEQYFGPGTRLTVT.